The next 5 T cell receptor beta chains were all read from a single sample in a study of blood T cells in healthy people across ages. Next came a second PCR, run for roughly 6 to 11 cycles, which used a sample-barcoded 5' primer along with a J-beta primer mix. Each CDR3 protein is one row after TCRdb ran MiXCR on the 5' RACE reads. The repertoire includes 650,000 to 700,000 distinct CDR3 sequences, roughly 30% of them detected once, and approximately 15% sits in the top ten. The sequenced sample consisted of blood. The receptor source for this set is an elderly woman in good health.

The CDR3 DNA follows: TGCAGTGCTGACCGGGGACTAGCGGGGGGCTATAGCACAGGTGCGCAGTATTTT. Its protein is CSADRGLAGGYSTGAQYF. The chain has TRBV20-1 and TRBJ2-3; 15 positions match TRBD2. The CDR3 has 18 residues. V dropped 5 bases and J dropped 10; count of bases not matched to a gene: 19. Per germline, CDR1 DFQATT and CDR2 SNEGSKA (reference sequence).

Many counts were recorded for this clonotype. The chain uses TRBV3-1 and TRBJ2-1; TRBD2 matches 11 bases. V lost 5 bases to trimming and J lost 8 bases; unmatched junction nucleotides: 8. Germline CDR1 and CDR2: LGHDT and YNNKEL (reference sequence). This CDR3 has 15 residues. The CDR3 sequence is CASSLAGGPSDEQFF. The CDR3 DNA reads TGTGCCAGCAGCTTAGCGGGGGGGCCTTCGGATGAGCAGTTCTTC.

In this sample, this clonotype turned up a few times. CDR3 sequence reads: CSARGGANRGDYGYTF. The CDR3 DNA reads as TGCAGTGCTAGAGGGGGGGCGAACAGGGGGGACTATGGCTACACCTTC. The chain has TRBV20-1 and TRBJ1-2, with TRBD1 identical over 8 bases. CDR1 and CDR2 (germline): DFQATT, SNEGSKA (reference sequence). Losses at the gene ends were 1 base for V and 3 bases for J; bases not matched to a gene: 10. The CDR3 sequence is 16 residues long.

This clonotype was counted at least ten times. The chain employs TRBV7-3 and TRBJ1-1; the match to TRBD1 covers 7 bases. V lost 1 base, J lost 2 bases, and 1 base stayed unmatched. This CDR3 spans 14 amino acids. In germline, CDR1 is SGHTA, CDR2 FQGTGA. CDR3 in DNA: TGTGCCAGCAGCTTAAACAGGGGCAACACTGAAGCTTTCTTT. This gives the protein CASSLNRGNTEAFF.

This clonotype was seen at least ten times. J is TRBJ1-6 and V is TRBV20-1, with 8 bases lining up with TRBD1. Trimming removed 7 bases from V and 7 bases from J; junction bases left unmatched: 9. This CDR3 is built from 14 residues. Germline CDR1 is DFQATT and CDR2 is SNEGSKA (reference sequence). CDR3 amino acids: CSGGRGQRNSPLHF. CDR3 in DNA: TGCAGTGGGGGCAGGGGGCAGAGGAATTCACCCCTCCACTTT.